The 3 T cell receptor beta chains below all came from one sample that was sequenced in a study of PD-L1 blockade in urothelial cancer (dated by TCRdb to 2017 to 2019). Library construction relied on the immunoSEQ multiplex PCR assay. TCRdb obtained this table from immuneACCESS and retained in-frame rearrangements with V and J assigned. These tables miss some clones; where compared with another copy, unresolved V genes account for less than half of the shortfall, and the remainder is unexplained. This sample lists about 74,000 clones; 80% to 85% were detected once. The ten top clones hold approximately 5% of the sample. Specimen: PBMCs, collected around atezolizumab (anti-PD-L1) treatment. Receptors were obtained from a man aged 65 to 85 with urothelial cancer.

The chain carries TRBV9 and TRBJ2-1; 9 bases agree with TRBD2. The CDR3 length is 15 residues. Germline CDR1 SGDLS, CDR2 YYNGEE. Losses at the gene ends were 3 bases for V and 4 bases for J; bases not matched to a gene: 5. The CDR3 is CASSAVAGAYNEQFF. The CDR3 DNA is TGTGCCAGCAGCGCGGTAGCGGGAGCTTACAATGAGCAGTTCTTC.

The V call is TRBV28, the J call TRBJ1-2; TRBD1 is a possible D gene (6 bases). Trimming removed 4 bases from V and 4 bases from J, with 10 bases in between. The CDR3 is 13 amino acids. From germline, CDR1 is MDHEN and CDR2 SYDVKM. As DNA, the CDR3 is TGTGCCAGCAGTTCTGGACAGTTCTATGGCTACACCTTC. Its protein product is CASSSGQFYGYTF.

This clone was detected once. The J gene is TRBJ2-7, the V gene TRBV5-4; 11 bases agree with TRBD2. The CDR3 is made up of 15 amino acids. With 5 bases clipped from V and 4 bases from J, the junction kept 8 bases outside the gene matches. CDR1 and CDR2 (germline): SGHNT, YYREEE (reference sequence). The CDR3 sequence is CASRAGTSGKYEQYF. The CDR3 DNA reads TGTGCCAGCAGGGCCGGGACTAGCGGAAAATACGAGCAGTACTTC.